The 26 T cell receptor beta chains in this list originate from one sample, sequenced in a study of vaccination effects on CD4 cells after COVID-19. Libraries were prepared by immunoSEQ multiplex PCR; TCRdb keeps only in-frame clonotypes and omits some of them. The sample records about 40,000 clones, about 70% being singletons. The culture ran for approximately 10 days, and then CD4+ T cells were isolated. It was two doses of either the BNT162b2 or mRNA-1273 vaccine that participants received. Which antigens these TCRs recognize remains unknown. This material consisted of CD4+ T cells from PBMCs cultured without peptide, taken after COVID-19 vaccination. These receptors were collected from a human donor who received a COVID-19 vaccine.

The chain has TRBV3-1 (or the pseudogene TRBV3-2) and TRBJ2-1, with 8 bases aligning to TRBD1. The CDR3 runs 15 residues. V lost 4 bases and J lost 2; bases outside the gene matches: 4. Germline CDR1 LGHDT, CDR2 YNNKEL (reference sequence). The CDR3 region is CASSPMTGAYNEQFF. The DNA of the CDR3 is TGTGCCAGCAGCCCCATGACAGGGGCCTACAATGAGCAGTTCTTC.

This clone occurred a few times. V gene TRBV9 combines with J gene TRBJ2-1, with D possibly called TRBD1 or TRBD2 (5 bases each). Germline assignment: CDR1 SGDLS and CDR2 YYNGEE. The length of the CDR3 is 15 residues. V lost 3 bases to trimming and J lost 0 bases, with 10 bases between them. The CDR3 here is CASSAGTTSYNEQFF. CDR3 in DNA: TGTGCCAGCAGCGCCGGGACGACCTCCTACAATGAGCAGTTCTTC. The full variable domain, rest sourced from reference TRBV9 and TRBJ2-1, is DSGVTQTPKHLITATGQRVTLRCSPRSGDLSVYWYQQSLDQGLQFLIQYYNGEERAKGNILERFSAQQFPDLHSELNLSSLELGDSALYFCASSAGTTSYNEQFFGPGTRLTVL.

The chain recombines TRBV19 with TRBJ1-2; 7 bases fit TRBD1. The CDR3 sequence is 13 residues long. The germline V gene encodes CDR1 LNHDA and CDR2 SQIVND (reference sequence). V was clipped by 7 bases and J by 3 bases; unmatched bases: 5. CDR3 bases: TGTGCCAGTAATCGGGACAGCTACTATGGCTACACCTTC. Translating gives CASNRDSYYGYTF.

The rearrangement links TRBV19 to TRBJ2-1, with 11 nucleotides matching TRBD2. Trimming cost V 5 bases and J 7 bases; bases outside gene matches: 4. Per germline, CDR1 LNHDA and CDR2 SQIVND (reference sequence). The CDR3 covers 14 residues. The CDR3 DNA reads as TGTGCCAGTAGTCGGCTAGCGGGGGGAAATGAGCAGTTCTTC. This gives the protein CASSRLAGGNEQFF. The full variable domain, with the rest looked up from reference TRBV19 and TRBJ2-1, is DGGITQSPKYLFRKEGQNVTLSCEQNLNHDAMYWYRQDPGQGLRLIYYSQIVNDFQKGDIAEGYSVSREKKESFPLTVTSAQKNPTAFYLCASSRLAGGNEQFFGPGTRLTVL.

The chain links TRBV29-1 to TRBJ1-2; the match to TRBD1 covers 9 bases. The CDR3 loop spans 12 amino acids. J lost 7 bases, V lost 6 bases, and 6 bases had no gene match. Germline V gene sequence: CDR1 SQVTM, CDR2 ANQGSEA. CDR3 nucleotides: TGCAGCGTGCTACAGGGGGCTGGTGGCTACACCTTC. Translating it yields CSVLQGAGGYTF. The full variable domain, in which reference TRBV29-1 and TRBJ1-2 provide the parts outside the CDR3, is SAVISQKPSRDICQRGTSLTIQCQVDSQVTMMFWYRQQPGQSLTLIATANQGSEATYESGFVIDKFPISRPNLTFSTLTVSNMSPEDSSIYLCSVLQGAGGYTFGSGTRLTVV.

The chain carries TRBV19 and TRBJ2-1, with TRBD1 matching 10 bases. The germline V gene has CDR1 LNHDA and CDR2 SQIVND (reference sequence). With V trimmed by 5 bases and J by 6 bases, 7 bases remained unmatched. The CDR3 loop spans 15 amino acids. The CDR3 DNA reads as TGTGCCAGTAGTTGGGGACAGGGGCAGTTCAATGAGCAGTTCTTC. Translated: CASSWGQGQFNEQFF.

V usage is TRBV28 and J usage is TRBJ1-5; D not resolved. Germline assignment: CDR1 MDHEN and CDR2 SYDVKM. Trimming took off 6 bases at V and 4 bases at J, with 13 bases between the two ends. This CDR3 has 14 residues. The CDR3 loop is CASSPPMINQPQHF. In DNA form, the CDR3 reads TGTGCCAGCAGCCCTCCGATGATAAATCAGCCCCAGCATTTT.

The gene calls are TRBV5-6 and TRBJ1-5; unclear D gene. The germline V gene encodes CDR1 SGHDT and CDR2 YYEEEE. The CDR3 runs to 16 residues. V was pared by 0 bases and J by 3 bases, with 13 bases between. CDR3 in DNA: TGTGCCAGCAGCTTGGCCGGGATCGTTTTCAATCAGCCCCAGCATTTT. This gives the protein CASSLAGIVFNQPQHF.

This sequence joins TRBV10-1 and TRBJ1-4; TRBD1 matches 12 bases. The germline V gene has CDR1 WNHNN and CDR2 SYGVQD (reference sequence). V shed 6 bases, J shed 0 bases, and the junction held 11 bases outside the gene matches. This CDR3 is built from 19 residues. The CDR3 DNA is TGCGCCAGCAGAGAACTCCGGGACAGGGGGCGTGCAACTAATGAAAAACTGTTTTTT. Protein sequence: CASRELRDRGRATNEKLFF.

This clone has a handful of counts. The chain couples TRBV6-5 to TRBJ1-5; D is possibly TRBD1 (5 bases). V lost 5 bases and J lost 1, with 9 bases in between. CDR1 and CDR2 from the germline V gene are MNHEY and SVGAGI. CDR3 size: 14 residues. DNA of the CDR3: TGTGCCAGCAGTAGGGGTAGGAGCAATCAGCCCCAGCATTTT. Its translation is CASSRGRSNQPQHF.

The chain uses TRBV25-1 and TRBJ2-2; 10 bases line up with TRBD1. Germline V lookup: CDR1 MGHDK, CDR2 SYGVNS. The ends lost 1 base at V and 5 bases at J; junction bases unmatched: 4. The CDR3 length is 16 residues. The CDR3 nucleotides are TGTGCCAGCAGTGAATCTCCGGGACAGGGGACCGGGGAGCTGTTTTTT. This sequence encodes CASSESPGQGTGELFF.

The chain links TRBV4-1 to TRBJ1-3; D gene uncertain. V was trimmed by 3 bases and J by 0 bases, leaving 15 bases between them. Germline V gene sequence: CDR1 MGHRA, CDR2 YSYEKL. The CDR3 consists of 17 residues. The CDR3 region is CASSQAFVPDSGNTIYF. The CDR3 DNA follows: TGCGCCAGCAGCCAGGCCTTTGTCCCCGACTCTGGAAACACCATATATTTT.

Here the CDR3 reads CASSQNTDTQYF. The DNA for the CDR3 is TGTGCCAGTAGTCAAAACACAGATACGCAGTATTTT. V and J are TRBV19 and TRBJ2-3; D is unresolved. V lost 5 bases to trimming and J lost 2 bases, with 5 bases between them. CDR3 length: 12 residues. Germline CDR1 is LNHDA and CDR2 is SQIVND (reference sequence).

This clone appeared a few times. The chain couples TRBV10-3 to TRBJ2-1; D perhaps matches TRBD1 (5 bases). Germline CDR1 and CDR2: ENHRY and SYGVKD. This CDR3 has 16 amino acids. Trimming cost V 0 bases and J 4 bases, with 13 bases left between them. This chain's CDR3 is CAISESGHGSYNEQFF. The DNA of the CDR3 is TGTGCCATCAGTGAGTCGGGGCACGGTTCGTACAATGAGCAGTTCTTC.

The gene calls are TRBV19 and TRBJ1-1; D is uncertain. Trimming cost V 2 bases and J 4 bases, with 11 bases left between them. This CDR3 has 14 amino acids. Germline-derived CDR1 and CDR2 are LNHDA and SQIVND (reference sequence). This CDR3 reads CASSISSAGTEAFF. CDR3 in DNA: TGTGCCAGTAGTATATCTTCAGCGGGCACTGAAGCTTTCTTT. Full variable domain (rest looked up from reference TRBV19 and TRBJ1-1): DGGITQSPKYLFRKEGQNVTLSCEQNLNHDAMYWYRQDPGQGLRLIYYSQIVNDFQKGDIAEGYSVSREKKESFPLTVTSAQKNPTAFYLCASSISSAGTEAFFGQGTRLTVV.

The chain couples TRBV12-3 or TRBV12-4 to TRBJ2-1, with a tentative D call TRBD2 (6 bases). This CDR3 region has 10 residues. The V end was cut by 6 bases, the J end by 12 bases, with 9 bases between. CDR3: CASSGTLQFF. The CDR3 nucleotides are TGTGCCAGCAGCGGGACTCTGCAGTTCTTC.

This clone was picked up one time. V usage is TRBV10-3 and J usage is TRBJ1-1; unclear D gene. The CDR3 runs to 11 residues. The germline CDR1 and CDR2 sequences are ENHRY and SYGVKD. V was clipped by 8 bases and J by 1 base, with 5 bases between them. For the CDR3, the DNA is TGTGCCATCGGGGAGAACACTGAAGCTTTCTTT. Amino acids: CAIGENTEAFF.

The rearrangement joins TRBV6-5 to TRBJ1-1; 8 bases match TRBD1. CDR1 and CDR2 (germline): MNHEY, SVGAGI. V was pared by 7 bases and J by 3 bases, with 4 bases of the junction left unmatched. This CDR3 has 13 amino acids. The CDR3 DNA reads TGTGCCAGCAACAGGGGGGGGGACACTGAAGCTTTCTTT. Amino acids: CASNRGGDTEAFF.

V and J are TRBV19 and TRBJ2-5; possibly TRBD2 for D (5 bases). Germline CDR1 is LNHDA and CDR2 is SQIVND (reference sequence). V lost 5 bases to trimming and J lost 2 bases, with 18 bases between them. There are 16 residues in the CDR3. Written as DNA, the CDR3 is TGTGCCAGTAGTCCAGCGGCGGCACTCTTACAAGAGACCCAGTACTTC. Protein product: CASSPAAALLQETQYF.

By share of the sample, this clone is medium-sized. This chain links TRBV5-6 with TRBJ1-5; possibly TRBD1 for D (6 bases). CDR1 SGHDT and CDR2 YYEEEE come from the germline V gene. This CDR3 is 17 amino acids long. V dropped 0 bases and J dropped 7 bases, with 20 bases sitting between them. CDR3: CASSLAGSTGPGQPQHF. CDR3 DNA sequence: TGTGCCAGCAGCTTGGCAGGATCCACAGGGCCTGGGCAGCCCCAGCATTTT.

The CDR3 loop is CASSFKGRNDGYTF. CDR3 DNA sequence: TGTGCCAGCAGCTTCAAGGGGCGGAACGATGGCTACACCTTC. The genes are TRBV3-1 (or the pseudogene TRBV3-2) and TRBJ1-2; maybe TRBD1 (5 bases). Per germline, CDR1 LGHDT and CDR2 YNNKEL (reference sequence). Trimming took off 5 bases at V and 6 bases at J, with 16 bases between the two ends. This CDR3 region has 14 residues.

The rearrangement joins TRBV7-6 to TRBJ2-1, with D possibly matching TRBD2 (6 bases). Trimming took off 6 bases at V and 0 bases at J, with 15 bases between the two ends. Germline-derived CDR1 and CDR2 are SGHVS and FNYEAQ. The length of the CDR3 is 16 residues. The CDR3 loop is CASSGGRGASYNEQFF. DNA for the CDR3: TGTGCCAGCAGTGGAGGGCGGGGCGCCTCCTACAATGAGCAGTTCTTC.

This clone was seen a few times. The rearrangement uses TRBV5-1 and TRBJ2-1; TRBD2 is a possible D gene (6 bases). The length of the CDR3 is 14 residues. In germline, CDR1 is SGHRS, CDR2 YFSETQ. Trimming cost V 4 bases and J 6 bases, with 14 bases left between them. The CDR3 coding sequence is TGCGCCAGCAGCACTGGGGAGGACGGCAATGAGCAGTTCTTC. It specifies CASSTGEDGNEQFF.

This rearrangement joins TRBV25-1 to TRBJ1-1; 8 positions match TRBD1. Germline-derived CDR1 and CDR2 are MGHDK and SYGVNS. CDR3 length: 15 amino acids. V was clipped by 2 bases and J by 1 base; unmatched bases: 3. The CDR3 sequence is CASSENQGANTEAFF. CDR3 nucleotides: TGTGCCAGCAGTGAAAACCAGGGGGCGAACACTGAAGCTTTCTTT.

This clone was found a few times. CDR3 loop: CASSLAPGANYGYTF. The CDR3 region has the DNA TGTGCCAGCAGCTTAGCTCCGGGGGCTAACTATGGCTACACCTTC. The chain combines TRBV7-2 with TRBJ1-2; D might be TRBD1 (5 bases). V dropped 0 bases and J dropped 0 bases, with 8 bases sitting between them. Germline V gene sequence: CDR1 SGHTA, CDR2 FQGNSA. The CDR3 loop spans 15 amino acids.

Only a few counts were recorded for this clone. The chain carries TRBV4-1 and TRBJ2-7; TRBD2 matches at 12 bases. This CDR3 spans 17 amino acids. Germline V lookup: CDR1 MGHRA, CDR2 YSYEKL. J was trimmed by 2 bases and V by 1 base; bases with no gene match: 6. CDR3 DNA sequence: TGCGCCAGCAGCCAAGTCTCTAGCGGGGGGGCAGCCTACGAGCAGTACTTC. This sequence encodes CASSQVSSGGAAYEQYF.